This is a list of T cell receptor beta chains from one sample in a study of T cell responses to AZD1222 COVID-19 vaccine. Assay: immunoSEQ multiplex PCR; the TCRdb copy retains only in-frame clones and omits some. The profile shows about 81,000 clones, just over 85% of them singletons. The specimen comprised peripheral blood, sampled 28 days after the second AZD1222 dose. The origin of the receptors is an adult who received the AZD1222 COVID-19 vaccine. The CDR3 runs from the conserved cysteine through the conserved F or W. A D gene is named only where the DNA matches it firmly. Not all rows give a size; the values are once, few, many and, for expanded clones, a class.

abundance: medium-sized
j_gene: TRBJ2-3
v_gene: TRBV7-7
d_gene: TRBD2
CDR3nt: TGTGCTAGCAGCGGAGCGGGGCACACAGATACGCAGTATTTT
CDR3aa: CASSGAGHTDTQYF

abundance: -
j_gene: TRBJ1-2
v_gene: TRBV30
d_gene: TRBD1
CDR3nt: TGTGCCTGGACTCGCAGGGGGCCGGGCTATGGCTACACCTTC
CDR3aa: CAWTRRGPGYGYTF

abundance: few
j_gene: TRBJ1-1
v_gene: TRBV18
d_gene: -
CDR3nt: TGTGCCAGCTCTCCTGACAGGATTGAAGCTTTCTTT
CDR3aa: CASSPDRIEAFF

abundance: -
j_gene: TRBJ2-7
v_gene: TRBV7-2
d_gene: -
CDR3nt: TGTGCCAGCAGCTTCCTGTCTAGGGCATCCTACGAGCAGTACTTC
CDR3aa: CASSFLSRASYEQYF

abundance: -
j_gene: TRBJ2-5
v_gene: TRBV5-1
d_gene: -
CDR3nt: TGCGCCAGCAGCGTCGGGACAAACCAAGAGACCCAGTACTTC
CDR3aa: CASSVGTNQETQYF

abundance: -
j_gene: TRBJ1-3
v_gene: TRBV25-1
d_gene: -
CDR3nt: TGTGCCAGCAGTGACCCCTCCGGGACATTAGACACCATATATTTT
CDR3aa: CASSDPSGTLDTIYF

abundance: -
j_gene: TRBJ2-7
v_gene: TRBV5-6
d_gene: -
CDR3nt: TGTGCCAGCAGTCCCAGGGGGGCCCGTTCCTACGAGCAGTACTTC
CDR3aa: CASSPRGARSYEQYF

abundance: -
j_gene: TRBJ1-2
v_gene: TRBV6-5
d_gene: -
CDR3nt: TGTGCCAGCAGTTACGGAGGGGAAGGCTATGGCTACACCTTC
CDR3aa: CASSYGGEGYGYTF

abundance: -
j_gene: TRBJ2-1
v_gene: TRBV15
d_gene: -
CDR3nt: TGTGCCACCAGCAGAGTCACATCCGAGCAGTTCTTC
CDR3aa: CATSRVTSEQFF

abundance: -
j_gene: TRBJ2-7
v_gene: TRBV3-1/TRBV3-2
d_gene: -
CDR3nt: TGTGCCAGCAGCTATAGCGGAAGCTCCTACGAGCAGTACTTC
CDR3aa: CASSYSGSSYEQYF

abundance: -
j_gene: TRBJ1-1
v_gene: TRBV15
d_gene: -
CDR3nt: TGTGCCACCAGCAGCCAAGACAAAGTGAAGCCTTTCTTT
CDR3aa: CATSSQDKVKPFF

abundance: -
j_gene: TRBJ1-6
v_gene: TRBV25-1
d_gene: -
CDR3nt: TGTGCCAGCAGTGAATATCGGGGGGACTCACCCCTCCACTTT
CDR3aa: CASSEYRGDSPLHF

abundance: -
j_gene: TRBJ2-7
v_gene: TRBV10-3
d_gene: TRBD2
CDR3nt: TGTGCCATCAGAAGCGGGAGTGGCGGCTACGAGCAGTACTTC
CDR3aa: CAIRSGSGGYEQYF

abundance: -
j_gene: TRBJ2-7
v_gene: TRBV7-6
d_gene: TRBD1
CDR3nt: TGTGCCAGCAGGTCCGGACAGGGGGCTTCCTACGAGCAGTACTTC
CDR3aa: CASRSGQGASYEQYF

abundance: -
j_gene: TRBJ2-1
v_gene: TRBV4-3
d_gene: -
CDR3nt: TGCGCCAGCAGCCCCAACATCAGGGAAGGGTCCTACAATGAGCAGTTCTTC
CDR3aa: CASSPNIREGSYNEQFF

abundance: -
j_gene: TRBJ2-5
v_gene: TRBV5-1
d_gene: TRBD1
CDR3nt: TGCGCCAGCAGCTTACGGACAGGAAAAGAGACCCAGTACTTC
CDR3aa: CASSLRTGKETQYF

abundance: -
j_gene: TRBJ2-1
v_gene: TRBV11-2
d_gene: -
CDR3nt: TGTGCCAGCAGCTTTGGCTCGAGCTCCTACAATGAGCAGTTCTTC
CDR3aa: CASSFGSSSYNEQFF

abundance: -
j_gene: TRBJ1-1
v_gene: TRBV28
d_gene: TRBD1
CDR3nt: TGTGCCAGCAGCGGAGCTGCAGGGGGGGAGAACACTGAAGCTTTCTTT
CDR3aa: CASSGAAGGENTEAFF

abundance: few
j_gene: TRBJ1-5
v_gene: TRBV30
d_gene: -
CDR3nt: TGTGCCTGGGCCTCTTGGGGGGCGGATCAGCCCCAGCATTTT
CDR3aa: CAWASWGADQPQHF